A selection of T cell receptor beta chains follows, all from one sample in a study of cytomegalovirus exposure and HLA in healthy donors. Profiled with immunoSEQ multiplex PCR; TCRdb holds only in-frame clones, not every one. The data contain under 200,000 clones, about 82% of them seen just once; the ten biggest clones take up 0.65% to 0.95%. Sequenced sample: PBMCs. The origin of the receptors is a female donor in good health and CMV-seronegative. Each CDR3 is given without its conserved first and last residue.

cdr3_aa: ASSVETPRGGYT
j_call: TRBJ1-2
v_call: TRBV9

cdr3_aa: SVEGGAQGYGYT
j_call: TRBJ1-2
v_call: TRBV29-1

cdr3_aa: ASSPRGFRTEAF
j_call: TRBJ1-1
v_call: TRBV5-1

cdr3_aa: ASSYSGQGREKLF
j_call: TRBJ1-4
v_call: TRBV6-5

cdr3_aa: ASRILRNTGELF
j_call: TRBJ2-2
v_call: TRBV2

cdr3_aa: ASTPDRGRYGYT
j_call: TRBJ1-2
v_call: TRBV7-2

cdr3_aa: ASRRQGGYEQY
j_call: TRBJ2-7
v_call: TRBV27

cdr3_aa: ASIRDRATGELF
j_call: TRBJ2-2
v_call: TRBV6-1

cdr3_aa: ASSFAGLVSEKLF
j_call: TRBJ1-4
v_call: TRBV5-6

cdr3_aa: ASSQGGSGYQETQY
j_call: TRBJ2-5
v_call: TRBV14

cdr3_aa: ASSSEQIPPYNEQF
j_call: TRBJ2-1
v_call: TRBV7-9

cdr3_aa: ATRTGGQETQY
j_call: TRBJ2-5
v_call: TRBV28

cdr3_aa: SVNRGSNEQF
j_call: TRBJ2-1
v_call: TRBV29-1

cdr3_aa: ASSDGSGGPSTDTQY
j_call: TRBJ2-3
v_call: TRBV25-1

cdr3_aa: ASSPLLRPGANTGELF
j_call: TRBJ2-2
v_call: TRBV4-1

cdr3_aa: ASSQDTGVPGELF
j_call: TRBJ2-2
v_call: TRBV4-1

cdr3_aa: ASSPPAPGGAF
j_call: TRBJ1-1
v_call: TRBV18

cdr3_aa: ASSQESEGWEPQH
j_call: TRBJ1-5
v_call: TRBV4-2